This T cell receptor (beta chain) was observed in a study of T cells in Graves' hyperthyroidism and ophthalmopathy. For the study at large: Peripheral blood collection took place at initial diagnosis, before any treatment. Findings of the study overall: It was a median roughly 6.5 months before onset that the model predicted ophthalmopathy.

TCR beta CDR3 region amplification was performed from RNA transcripts. The TCR CDR3 was amplified in a first-round RT-PCR using the HTBI primer set. TCRdb fed the multiplex PCR reads into MiXCR, producing one record per CDR3 protein. There are some 800,000 distinct CDR3 sequences in the sample; more than 30% occur only once, and about 8.9% lies in the top ten. PBMCs were derived from under 13 ml fresh peripheral blood. This clonotype was seen a few times. Its matching antigen is unknown. Germline CDR1 is LGHNT and CDR2 is FRNRAP. The V gene lost 0 bases and the J gene lost 4 bases, with 9 bases spanning the gap. The CDR3 loop spans 14 amino acids.

The material sequenced was blood. The J gene is TRBJ1-2, the V gene TRBV12-5, with D possibly TRBD1 on 5 matching bases. The sequence was obtained from a man aged 18 to 29 with Graves' hyperthyroidism. Here the CDR3 DNA reads TGTGCTAGTGGTTTGGTACCGGGACTCTATGGCTACACCTTC. Translated: CASGLVPGLYGYTF.